These 9 T cell receptor beta chains came from one sample sequenced in a study of long-term antiretroviral therapy in people with HIV. The libraries were made with immunoSEQ v3.0 at survey level. Sequenced by immunoSEQ multiplex PCR; TCRdb stores in-frame clones only, minus some. The table records under 20,000 clones, roughly 80% of them present only once. This material consisted of unsorted PBMCs, taken 2.3 years after starting antiretroviral therapy. These receptors originate from a woman in her 40s with HIV.

This rearrangement joins TRBV9 to TRBJ2-7, with 8 bases that match TRBD2. Per germline, CDR1 SGDLS and CDR2 YYNGEE. V shed 0 bases and J 7 bases; nucleotides not matched to a gene: 3. The CDR3 is made up of 13 amino acids. Here the CDR3 DNA reads TGTGCCAGCAGCGTAGCGGGGGGGGAAGAGCAGTACTTC. It yields the protein CASSVAGGEEQYF. Looking up the rest from reference TRBV9 and TRBJ2-7 gives the full variable domain: DSGVTQTPKHLITATGQRVTLRCSPRSGDLSVYWYQQSLDQGLQFLIQYYNGEERAKGNILERFSAQQFPDLHSELNLSSLELGDSALYFCASSVAGGEEQYFGPGTRLTVT.

This clone came up a few times. V usage is TRBV4-1 and J usage is TRBJ1-1; the D gene is possibly TRBD1 (5 bases). CDR1 MGHRA and CDR2 YSYEKL come from the germline V gene. This CDR3 comprises 16 residues. Between the trimmed V and J ends, which lost 1 base and 1 base, there was a span of 13 bases. For the CDR3, the DNA is TGCGCCAGCAGCCAAGTAGGGGAACTCACGAACACTGAAGCTTTCTTT. Its protein product is CASSQVGELTNTEAFF.

The rearrangement links TRBV10-3 to TRBJ2-5, with D possibly being TRBD1 (5 bases). Germline-derived CDR1 and CDR2 are ENHRY and SYGVKD. CDR3 length: 12 amino acids. Deletions cut 4 bases from V and 5 bases from J, with 8 bases between. The CDR3 DNA follows: TGTGCCATCAGTGGCCAGGGCGAGACCCAGTACTTC. Its protein product is CAISGQGETQYF.

This clone turned up a few times. The chain links TRBV14 to TRBJ1-2; the D gene is possibly TRBD1 (5 bases). This CDR3 is built from 14 residues. V shed 2 bases and J shed 2 bases, with 9 bases lying between them. Germline V gene lookup returns CDR1 SGHDN and CDR2 FVKESK. The CDR3 region has the DNA TGTGCCAGCAGCCAACAGGGAGCCAACTATGGCTACACCTTC. It codes for CASSQQGANYGYTF.

The chain couples TRBV2 to TRBJ2-2, with D uncertain. The CDR3 is made up of 14 amino acids. CDR1 is SNHLY, CDR2 FYNNEI, per germline. Trimming stripped 2 bases from V and 4 bases from J, with 8 bases between. CDR3 region: CASSETVSTGELFF. CDR3 DNA sequence: TGTGCCAGCAGTGAAACGGTGTCCACCGGGGAGCTGTTTTTT.

The chain carries TRBV7-6 and TRBJ1-1; D is uncertain. The CDR3 contains 16 residues. V gave up 5 bases and J gave up 3 bases, with 19 bases separating them. Germline V CDR1 and CDR2: SGHVS, FNYEAQ. DNA of the CDR3: TGTGCCAGCAGCCGTCGGACTCCTGAAGCGGACACTGAAGCTTTCTTT. It is translated as CASSRRTPEADTEAFF.

V usage is TRBV9 and J usage is TRBJ2-7; 14 bases line up with TRBD2. The germline V gene has CDR1 SGDLS and CDR2 YYNGEE. This CDR3 is built from 15 residues. With 7 bases clipped from V and 5 bases from J, the junction kept 8 bases outside the gene matches. CDR3 residues: CASGRPGLAGDEQYF. The DNA of the CDR3 is TGTGCCAGCGGACGGCCGGGACTAGCGGGAGACGAGCAGTACTTC. Complete variable domain (other parts from reference TRBV9 and TRBJ2-7): DSGVTQTPKHLITATGQRVTLRCSPRSGDLSVYWYQQSLDQGLQFLIQYYNGEERAKGNILERFSAQQFPDLHSELNLSSLELGDSALYFCASGRPGLAGDEQYFGPGTRLTVT.

This clone has a handful of counts. V is TRBV2 and J is TRBJ1-1; D not resolved. V was cut by 8 bases and J by 1 base, with 11 bases left in between. CDR1 is SNHLY, CDR2 FYNNEI, per germline. The CDR3 sequence is 13 residues long. As DNA, the CDR3 is TGTGCCAGCTTACCGGATACGAACACTGAAGCTTTCTTT. It translates to CASLPDTNTEAFF.

This clone was observed a handful of times. V gene TRBV11-1 combines with J gene TRBJ2-7; TRBD1 is a possible D gene (5 bases). The CDR3 sequence is 13 residues long. Germline V gives CDR1 SGHAT, CDR2 FQDESV (reference sequence). Trimming removed 6 bases from V and 3 bases from J, with 12 bases in between. The CDR3 protein is CASSPDRDYEQYF. CDR3 in DNA: TGTGCCAGCAGTCCCGACAGAGACTACGAGCAGTACTTC. Complete variable domain (other parts from reference TRBV11-1 and TRBJ2-7): EAEVAQSPRYKITEKSQAVAFWCDPISGHATLYWYRQILGQGPELLVQFQDESVVDDSQLPKDRFSAERLKGVDSTLKIQPAELGDSAMYLCASSPDRDYEQYFGPGTRLTVT.